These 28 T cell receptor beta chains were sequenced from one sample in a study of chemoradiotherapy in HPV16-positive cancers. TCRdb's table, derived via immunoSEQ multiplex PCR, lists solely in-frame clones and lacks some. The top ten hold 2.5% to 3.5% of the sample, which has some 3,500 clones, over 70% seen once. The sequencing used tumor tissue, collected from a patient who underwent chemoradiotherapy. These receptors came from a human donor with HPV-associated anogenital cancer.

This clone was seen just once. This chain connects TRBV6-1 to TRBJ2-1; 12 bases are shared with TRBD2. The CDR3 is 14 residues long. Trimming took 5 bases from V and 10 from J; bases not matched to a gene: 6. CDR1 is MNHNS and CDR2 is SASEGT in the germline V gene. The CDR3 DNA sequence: TGTGCCAGCAGTTGGGGACTAGCGGGCCAAGAGCAGTTCTTC. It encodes CASSWGLAGQEQFF.

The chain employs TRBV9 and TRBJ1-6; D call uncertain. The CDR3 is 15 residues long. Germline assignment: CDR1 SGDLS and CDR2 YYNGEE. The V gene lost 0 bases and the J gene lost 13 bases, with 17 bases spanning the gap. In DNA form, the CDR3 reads TGTGCCAGCAGCGTAGTTGTCAGAAAGGACTTGCCCCTCCACTTT. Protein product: CASSVVVRKDLPLHF.

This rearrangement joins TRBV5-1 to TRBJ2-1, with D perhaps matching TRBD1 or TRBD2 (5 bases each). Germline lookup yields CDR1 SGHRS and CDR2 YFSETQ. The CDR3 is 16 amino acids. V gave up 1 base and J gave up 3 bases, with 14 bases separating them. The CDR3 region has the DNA TGCGCCAGCAGCTTGATTGGGGGTAAAAGCTACAATGAGCAGTTCTTC. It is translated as CASSLIGGKSYNEQFF.

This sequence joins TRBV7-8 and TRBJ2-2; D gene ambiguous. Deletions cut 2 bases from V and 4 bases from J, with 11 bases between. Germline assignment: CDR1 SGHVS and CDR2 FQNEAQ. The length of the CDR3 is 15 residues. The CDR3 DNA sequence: TGTGCCAGCAGCTTATTTCAGGCGAGCACCGGGGAGCTGTTTTTT. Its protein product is CASSLFQASTGELFF.

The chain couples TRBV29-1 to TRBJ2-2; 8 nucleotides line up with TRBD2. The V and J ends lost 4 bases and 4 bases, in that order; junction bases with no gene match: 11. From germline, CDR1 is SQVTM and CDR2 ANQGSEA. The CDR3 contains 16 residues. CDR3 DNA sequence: TGCAGCGTTGTGGGCGCGGGAGGAATAAGCACCGGGGAGCTGTTTTTT. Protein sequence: CSVVGAGGISTGELFF.

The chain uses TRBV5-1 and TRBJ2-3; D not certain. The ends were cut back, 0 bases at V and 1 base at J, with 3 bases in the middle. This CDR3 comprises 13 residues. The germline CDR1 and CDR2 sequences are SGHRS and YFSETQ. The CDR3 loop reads CASSLDGTDTQYF. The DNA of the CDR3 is TGCGCCAGCAGCTTGGATGGCACAGATACGCAGTATTTT.

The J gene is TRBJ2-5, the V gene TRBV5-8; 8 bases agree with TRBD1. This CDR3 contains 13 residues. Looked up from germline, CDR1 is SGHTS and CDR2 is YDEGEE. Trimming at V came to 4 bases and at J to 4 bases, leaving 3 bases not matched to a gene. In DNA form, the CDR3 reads TGTGCCAGCAGCAGGGACAGGCGAGAGACCCAGTACTTC. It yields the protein CASSRDRRETQYF.

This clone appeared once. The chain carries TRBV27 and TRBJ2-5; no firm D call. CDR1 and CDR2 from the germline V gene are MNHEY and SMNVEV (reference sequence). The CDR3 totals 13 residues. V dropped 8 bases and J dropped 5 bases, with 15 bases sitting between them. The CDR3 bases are TGTGCCAGCCGACCCAGGAGTCACGAGACCCAGTACTTC. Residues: CASRPRSHETQYF.

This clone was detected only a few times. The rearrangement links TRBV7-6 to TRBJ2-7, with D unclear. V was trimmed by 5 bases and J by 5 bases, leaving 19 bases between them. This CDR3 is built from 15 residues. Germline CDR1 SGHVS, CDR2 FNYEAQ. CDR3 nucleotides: TGTGCCAGCAGCGTTGAACCGGGCCAAAAACACGAGCAGTACTTC. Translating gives CASSVEPGQKHEQYF.

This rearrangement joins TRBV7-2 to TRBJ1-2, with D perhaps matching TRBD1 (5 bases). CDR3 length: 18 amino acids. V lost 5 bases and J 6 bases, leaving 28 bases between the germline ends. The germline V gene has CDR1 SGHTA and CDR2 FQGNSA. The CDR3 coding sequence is TGTGCCAGCAGCCCGGGACGGGGCCGGGGGAGACGGGGGAATGGCTACACCTTC. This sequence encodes CASSPGRGRGRRGNGYTF.

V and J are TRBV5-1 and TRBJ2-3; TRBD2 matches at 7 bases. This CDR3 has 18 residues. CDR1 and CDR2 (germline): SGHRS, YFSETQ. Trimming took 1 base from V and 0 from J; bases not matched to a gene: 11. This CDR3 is CASSLSRVAGSSTDTQYF. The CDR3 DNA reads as TGCGCCAGCAGCTTGAGTCGAGTAGCGGGCTCGAGCACAGATACGCAGTATTTT.

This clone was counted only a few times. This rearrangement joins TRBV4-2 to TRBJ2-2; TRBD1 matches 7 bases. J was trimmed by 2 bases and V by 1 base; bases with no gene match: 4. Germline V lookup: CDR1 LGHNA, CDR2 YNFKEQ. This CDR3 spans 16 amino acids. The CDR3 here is CASSQGTGHNTGELFF. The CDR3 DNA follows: TGTGCCAGCAGCCAAGGGACAGGCCATAACACCGGGGAGCTGTTTTTT.

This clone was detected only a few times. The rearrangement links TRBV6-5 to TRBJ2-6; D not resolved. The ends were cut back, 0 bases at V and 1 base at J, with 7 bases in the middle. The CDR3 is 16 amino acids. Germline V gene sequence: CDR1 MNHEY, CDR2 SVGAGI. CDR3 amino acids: CASSYSKASGANVLTF. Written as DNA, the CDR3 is TGTGCCAGCAGTTACTCGAAGGCTTCTGGGGCCAACGTCCTGACTTTC.

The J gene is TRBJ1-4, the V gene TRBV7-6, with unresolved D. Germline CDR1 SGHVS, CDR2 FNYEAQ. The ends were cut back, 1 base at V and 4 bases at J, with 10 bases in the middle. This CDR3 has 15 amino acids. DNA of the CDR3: TGTGCCAGCAGCTTAGAACCCGGCTATAATGAAAAACTGTTTTTT. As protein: CASSLEPGYNEKLFF.

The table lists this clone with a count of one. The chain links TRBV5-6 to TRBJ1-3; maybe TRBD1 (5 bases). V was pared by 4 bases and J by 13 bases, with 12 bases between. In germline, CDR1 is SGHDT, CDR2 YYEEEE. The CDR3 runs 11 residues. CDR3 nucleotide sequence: TGTGCCAGCAGCGCGGGACGGCTGATATATTTT. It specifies CASSAGRLIYF. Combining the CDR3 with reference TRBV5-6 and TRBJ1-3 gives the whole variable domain DAGVTQSPTHLIKTRGQQVTLRCSPKSGHDTVSWYQQALGQGPQFIFQYYEEEERQRGNFPDRFSGHQFPNYSSELNVNALLLGDSALYLCASSAGRLIYFGEGSWLTVV.

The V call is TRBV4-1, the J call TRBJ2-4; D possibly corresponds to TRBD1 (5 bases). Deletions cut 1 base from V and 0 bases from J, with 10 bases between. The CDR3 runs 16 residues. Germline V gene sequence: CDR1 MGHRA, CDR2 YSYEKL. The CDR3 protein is CASSQVDTIAKNIQYF. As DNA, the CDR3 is TGCGCCAGCAGCCAAGTGGACACTATAGCCAAAAACATTCAGTACTTC.

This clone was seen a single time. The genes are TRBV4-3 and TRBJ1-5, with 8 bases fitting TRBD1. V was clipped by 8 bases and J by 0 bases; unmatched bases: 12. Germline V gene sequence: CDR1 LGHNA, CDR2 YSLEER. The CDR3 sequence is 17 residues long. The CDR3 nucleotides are TGCGCCAGCGAAGAAACAGGGGGTTTTCATAGCAATCAGCCCCAGCATTTT. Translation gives CASEETGGFHSNQPQHF.

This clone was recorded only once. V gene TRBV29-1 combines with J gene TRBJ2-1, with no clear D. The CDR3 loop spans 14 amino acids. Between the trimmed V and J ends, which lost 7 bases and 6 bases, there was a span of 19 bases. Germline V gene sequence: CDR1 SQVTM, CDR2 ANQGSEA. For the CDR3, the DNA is TGCAGCGGAGGCCGCGGTGGGTTGTTCAATGAGCAGTTCTTC. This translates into CSGGRGGLFNEQFF.

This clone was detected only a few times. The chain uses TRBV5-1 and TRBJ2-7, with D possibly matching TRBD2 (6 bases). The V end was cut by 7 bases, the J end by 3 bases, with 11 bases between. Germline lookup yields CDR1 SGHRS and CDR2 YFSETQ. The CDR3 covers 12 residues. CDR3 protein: CASRDSNYEQYF. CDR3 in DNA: TGCGCCAGCCGGGACTCGAACTACGAGCAGTACTTC.

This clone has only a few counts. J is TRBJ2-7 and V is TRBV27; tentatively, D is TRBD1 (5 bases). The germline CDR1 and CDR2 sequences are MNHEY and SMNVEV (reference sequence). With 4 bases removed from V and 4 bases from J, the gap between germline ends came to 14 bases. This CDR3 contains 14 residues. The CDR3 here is CASSSRWTHYEQYF. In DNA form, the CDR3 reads TGTGCCAGCAGTTCGCGGTGGACACATTACGAGCAGTACTTC.

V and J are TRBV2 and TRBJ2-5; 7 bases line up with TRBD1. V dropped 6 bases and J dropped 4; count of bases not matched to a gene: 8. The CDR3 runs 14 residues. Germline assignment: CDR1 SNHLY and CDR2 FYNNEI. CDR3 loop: CASRARNRGETQYF. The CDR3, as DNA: TGTGCCAGCAGGGCCCGGAACAGGGGAGAGACCCAGTACTTC.

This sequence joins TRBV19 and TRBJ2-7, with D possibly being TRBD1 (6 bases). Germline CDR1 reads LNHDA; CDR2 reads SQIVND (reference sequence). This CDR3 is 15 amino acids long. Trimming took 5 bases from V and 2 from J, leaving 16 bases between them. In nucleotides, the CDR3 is TGTGCCAGTAGTGCCAAGGGACATAGGGCCTACGAGCAGTACTTC. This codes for CASSAKGHRAYEQYF.

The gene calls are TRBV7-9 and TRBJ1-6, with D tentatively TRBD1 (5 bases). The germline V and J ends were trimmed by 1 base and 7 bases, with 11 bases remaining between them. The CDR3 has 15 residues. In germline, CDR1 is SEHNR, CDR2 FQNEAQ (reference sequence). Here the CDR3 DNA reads TGTGCCAGCAGCTTAGGGGGCCTCGGGAATTCACCCCTCCACTTT. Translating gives CASSLGGLGNSPLHF.

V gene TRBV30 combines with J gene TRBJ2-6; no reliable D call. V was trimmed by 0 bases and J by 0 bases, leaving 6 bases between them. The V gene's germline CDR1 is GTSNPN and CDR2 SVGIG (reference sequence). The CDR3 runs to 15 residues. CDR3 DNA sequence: TGTGCCTGGAGTGTGCGGCCCTCTGGGGCCAACGTCCTGACTTTC. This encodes CAWSVRPSGANVLTF.

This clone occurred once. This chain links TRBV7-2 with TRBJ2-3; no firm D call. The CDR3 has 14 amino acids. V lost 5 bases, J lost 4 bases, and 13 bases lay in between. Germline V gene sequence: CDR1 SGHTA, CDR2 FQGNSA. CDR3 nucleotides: TGTGCCAGCAGCCAAGACTCATCCTCAGATACGCAGTATTTT. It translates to CASSQDSSSDTQYF.

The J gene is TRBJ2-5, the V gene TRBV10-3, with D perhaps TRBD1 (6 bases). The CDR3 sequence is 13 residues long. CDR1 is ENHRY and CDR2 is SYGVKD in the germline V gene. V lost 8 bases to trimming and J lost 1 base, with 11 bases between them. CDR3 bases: TGTGCCATCTTGGACAGTACCCAAGAGACCCAGTACTTC. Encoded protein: CAILDSTQETQYF.

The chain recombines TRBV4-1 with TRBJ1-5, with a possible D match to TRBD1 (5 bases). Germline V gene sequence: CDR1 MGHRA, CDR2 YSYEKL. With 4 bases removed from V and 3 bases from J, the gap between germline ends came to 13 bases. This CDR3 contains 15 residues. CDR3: CASSPGEALNQPQHF. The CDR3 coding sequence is TGCGCCAGCAGCCCGGGGGAGGCCCTCAATCAGCCCCAGCATTTT.

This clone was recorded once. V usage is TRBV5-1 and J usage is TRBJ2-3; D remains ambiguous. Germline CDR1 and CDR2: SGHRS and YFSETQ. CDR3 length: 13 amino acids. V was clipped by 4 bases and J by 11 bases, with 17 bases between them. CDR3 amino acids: CASSPLFGPLQYF. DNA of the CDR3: TGCGCCAGCAGCCCCCTATTTGGACCTCTGCAGTATTTT.